The sequence of this T cell receptor beta chain was determined in a study of metastatic and nonmetastatic thyroid tumors. This clone was seen at least ten times. Nobody among the patients had been given any treatment before thyroid surgery. This CDR3 contains 13 residues. Germline V gives CDR1 LNHDA, CDR2 SQIVND (reference sequence). V lost 6 bases, J lost 7 bases, and 13 bases lay in between. TCRdb re-called clones from the PCR reads using MiXCR. The sample has under 95,000 clones, more than 9.5% seen once. The gene calls are TRBV19 and TRBJ2-1; perhaps TRBD2 as D (6 bases). This sequence originates from a female donor with papillary thyroid cancer or a benign thyroid nodule (not recorded which). Some clones in this sample may be carry-over from other donors' samples. The specimen was blood. The CDR3, as DNA: TGTGCCAGTAGGCGGGGCTACTCGAATGAGCAGTTCTTC. Protein sequence: CASRRGYSNEQFF.